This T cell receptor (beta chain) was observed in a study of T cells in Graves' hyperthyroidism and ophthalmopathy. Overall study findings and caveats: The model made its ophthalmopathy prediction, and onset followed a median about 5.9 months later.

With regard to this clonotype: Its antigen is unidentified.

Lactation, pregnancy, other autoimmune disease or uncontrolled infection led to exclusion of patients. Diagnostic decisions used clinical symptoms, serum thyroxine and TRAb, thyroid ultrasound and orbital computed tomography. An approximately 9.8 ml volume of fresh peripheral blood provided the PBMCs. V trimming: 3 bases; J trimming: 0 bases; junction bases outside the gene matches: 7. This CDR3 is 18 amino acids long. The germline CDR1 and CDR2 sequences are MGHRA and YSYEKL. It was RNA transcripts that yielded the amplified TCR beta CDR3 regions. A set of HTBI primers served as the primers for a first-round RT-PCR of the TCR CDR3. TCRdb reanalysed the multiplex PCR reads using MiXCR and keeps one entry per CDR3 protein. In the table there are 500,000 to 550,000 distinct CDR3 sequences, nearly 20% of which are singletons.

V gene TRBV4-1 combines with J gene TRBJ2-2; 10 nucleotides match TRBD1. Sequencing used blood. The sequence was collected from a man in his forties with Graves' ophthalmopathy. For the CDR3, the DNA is TGCGCCAGCAGCCACCCCGGGACAGGGGCTACGAACACCGGGGAGCTGTTTTTT. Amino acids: CASSHPGTGATNTGELFF.